This T cell receptor beta chain was sequenced during a study of fetal regulatory T cell absence and autoimmunity. Study-wide background: The IPEX patients lacked clinical diabetes but had exocrine pancreas autoimmunity.

Generated by immunoSEQ multiplex PCR, the TCRdb table keeps only in-frame clones and is missing some. The sample contains approximately 49,000 clones, roughly 80% of which appear only once. Broader study findings: Pancreas and cord blood did not differ much in TRB family usage. Compared with cord blood, pancreas showed oligoclonal TCR enrichment, some clones over 90-fold. In IPEX, the enrichment was taken to support antigen-driven autoimmunity before birth.

This clone has only a few counts. Its antigen remains unknown. Germline V gene sequence: CDR1 SGHTS, CDR2 YDEGEE. V dropped 4 bases and J dropped 4; count of bases not matched to a gene: 3. CDR3 length equals 13 residues. The sequencing sample was made of cord blood. This receptor was obtained from a newborn boy with IPEX syndrome. The chain joins TRBV5-8 to TRBJ1-2; 8 nucleotides align to TRBD1. CDR3 in DNA: TGTGCCAGCAGCCGGACAGGGACCTATGGCTACACCTTC. Translating it yields CASSRTGTYGYTF.